Sequencing of this T cell receptor (beta chain) was carried out in a study of CD8+CD57+ T cells in acquired aplastic anemia (dated by TCRdb to 2017 to 2018). Regarding the complete study: On average, sorted CD4+ and CD8+ cells yielded about 3 ug of extracted DNA, with a range of 0.2 to 27.4 ug. CD8+CD57+ expansion was defined as a frequency above the mean frequency observed in healthy subjects.

Results the study describes overall, beyond this receptor: Around 27 CD8+ CDR3 sequences were found to be shared between patients and controls, but these sequences appeared to be highly expressed in patients and within the immunodominant clones of the patients. CD8+ Simpson's diversity did not differ significantly between patients and healthy controls (P=0.060).

This clonotype was observed many times. Its antigen specificity is not known. Per-base quality was not reported, and no clone a single base away is much larger than it. Looking up the germline V gene (reference sequence) yields CDR1 LNHDA and CDR2 SQIVND. Unmatched junction bases come to 2, with V trimmed by 3 bases and J by 7 bases. The CDR3 runs 15 amino acids, cysteine and phenylalanine included. Here the CDR3 DNA is all that survives: 45 bases in frame from base 1. The patients picked for sequencing were ones in whom flow cytometry had shown an expansion of CD8+CD57+ cells. Every patient had severe acquired aplastic anemia, diagnosed using the International Study of Aplastic Anemia and Agranulocytosis and Camitta criteria. At the time blood was sampled, none of the patients had received any therapy. The study deep-sequenced TCR repertoires of sorted CD4+ and CD8+ blood T cells from severe aplastic anemia patients and healthy subjects. Patients were enrolled in the USA under clinicaltrials.gov protocols 00001620, 01623167, 00001397, 00071045, 00081523 and 00961064. Ficoll-Paque density gradient centrifugation was used to isolate peripheral blood mononuclear cells. Before DNA extraction, CD4+ and CD8+ T cells were sorted by FACS or by magnetic beads.

Genomic DNA was used as template for profiling of TCR beta VDJ combinations and CDR3 sequences. An Illumina HiSeq 2000 was used for TCR repertoire sequencing. On the study's bioinformatics: Repertoire assessment relied on Simpson's diversity index, CDR3 size and DJ length profiles, and TRBV/TRBJ rearrangement plots. Whichever DNA sequence was most abundant in the deep sequencing data was defined as the immunodominant clone. CDR3 amino acid sequences were screened for sharing across subjects and compared with published repertoires and the VDJdb database. The public reads were reanalyzed by TCRdb: fastp trimming at Q25, MiXCR alignment, in-frame beta chains only. Every distinct CDR3 protein forms one entry, paired with its most common genes and DNA. TCRdb's processing, not the authors' own work, is the source of the V and J calls. This sample is represented by approximately 220,000 distinct CDR3 sequences; more than 45% of them were singletons. The ten biggest clones cover 7% to 10% of the sample.

Rearrangement joined TRBV19 to TRBJ2-1; TRBD2 matches 14 bases in the middle. The source of this sequence is a human donor with aplastic anemia. Sequencing was carried out using sorted CD4+, CD8+, or CD8+CD57+ T cells (not recorded which) from PBMCs. The DNA sequence is given as TGTGCCAGTAGTATGACTAGCGGGGGGGCGAATGAGCAGTTCTTC. Protein translation: CASSMTSGGANEQFF.